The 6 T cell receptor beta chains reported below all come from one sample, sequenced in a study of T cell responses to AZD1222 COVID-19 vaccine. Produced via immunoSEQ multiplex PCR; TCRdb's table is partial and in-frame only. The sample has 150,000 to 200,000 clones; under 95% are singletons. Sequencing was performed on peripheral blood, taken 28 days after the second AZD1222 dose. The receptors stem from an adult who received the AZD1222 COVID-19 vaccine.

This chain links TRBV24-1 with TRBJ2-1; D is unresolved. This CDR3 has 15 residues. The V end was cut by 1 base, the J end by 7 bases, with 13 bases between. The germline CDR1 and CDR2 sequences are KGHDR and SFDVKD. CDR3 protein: CATSDFMTARNEQFF. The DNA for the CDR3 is TGTGCCACCAGTGATTTTATGACGGCGAGAAATGAGCAGTTCTTC.

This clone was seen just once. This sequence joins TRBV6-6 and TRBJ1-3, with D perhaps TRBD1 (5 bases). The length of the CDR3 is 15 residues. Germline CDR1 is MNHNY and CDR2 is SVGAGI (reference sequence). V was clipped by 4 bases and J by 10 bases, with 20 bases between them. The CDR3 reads CASSSLLGGGPTIYF. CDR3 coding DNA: TGTGCCAGCAGTTCCCTCTTGGGGGGAGGCCCGACCATATATTTT.

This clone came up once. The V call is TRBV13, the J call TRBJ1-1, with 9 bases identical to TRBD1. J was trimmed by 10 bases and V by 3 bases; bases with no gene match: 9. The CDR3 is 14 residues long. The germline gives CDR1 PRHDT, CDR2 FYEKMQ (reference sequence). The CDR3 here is CASSFTGGAAPAFF. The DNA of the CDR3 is TGTGCCAGCAGCTTCACAGGGGGCGCGGCGCCAGCTTTCTTT.

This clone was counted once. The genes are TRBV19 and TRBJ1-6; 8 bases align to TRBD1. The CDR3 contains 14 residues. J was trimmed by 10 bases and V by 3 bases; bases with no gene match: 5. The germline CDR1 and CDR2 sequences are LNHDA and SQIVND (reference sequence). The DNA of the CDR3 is TGTGCCAGTAGTATTGGTCAGGGGGCCTCACCCCTCCACTTT. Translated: CASSIGQGASPLHF.

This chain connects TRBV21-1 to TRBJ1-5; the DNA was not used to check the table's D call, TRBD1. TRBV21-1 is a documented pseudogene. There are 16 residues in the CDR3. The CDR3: CASSRAASTIRQPQHF. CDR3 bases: TGTGCCAGCAGCAGAGCGGCCAGTACAATCAGACAGCCCCAGCATTTT.

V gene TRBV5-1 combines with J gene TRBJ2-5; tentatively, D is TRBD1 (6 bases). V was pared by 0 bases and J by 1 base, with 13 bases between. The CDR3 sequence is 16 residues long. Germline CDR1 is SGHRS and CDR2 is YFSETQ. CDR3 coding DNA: TGCGCCAGCAGCTTGGCCCCAGTGGGGGCCCAAGAGACCCAGTACTTC. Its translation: CASSLAPVGAQETQYF.